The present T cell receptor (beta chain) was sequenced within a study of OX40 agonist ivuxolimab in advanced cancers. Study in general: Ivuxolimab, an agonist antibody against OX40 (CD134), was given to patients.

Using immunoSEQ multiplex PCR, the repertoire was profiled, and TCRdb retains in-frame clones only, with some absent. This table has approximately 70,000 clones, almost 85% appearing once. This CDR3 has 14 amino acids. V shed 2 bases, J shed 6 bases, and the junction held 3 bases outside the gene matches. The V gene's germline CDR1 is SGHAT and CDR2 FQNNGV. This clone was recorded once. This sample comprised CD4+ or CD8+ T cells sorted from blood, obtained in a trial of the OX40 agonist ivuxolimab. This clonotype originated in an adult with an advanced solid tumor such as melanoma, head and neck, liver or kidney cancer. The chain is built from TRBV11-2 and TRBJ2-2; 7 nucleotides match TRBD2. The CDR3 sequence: CASSLNSGPGELFF. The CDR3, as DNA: TGTGCCAGCAGCTTAAATAGCGGGCCCGGGGAGCTGTTTTTT.